The sequence of this T cell receptor beta chain was determined in a study of blood T cell repertoires in COVID-19 (dated by TCRdb to 2018 to 2020). Describing the broader study: For ImmuneRACE Cohort 3, a participant was defined as recovered based on two consecutive negative NP/OP PCR tests, clearance by a healthcare professional, or resolution of symptoms. The collaborator samples originated in the United States, Italy and Spain and spanned the acute and convalescent phases of COVID-19. The material from the prospective study consisted of cDNA or gDNA derived from T cells, B-cell-depleted T cells, or PBMCs. Deeply sampled blood TCRbeta repertoires from subjects exposed to, actively infected with, or recovered from COVID-19 were included in the dataset. The repertoires were made available in a free public database intended to serve as a resource for research on the immune response to SARS-CoV-2. The samples were drawn from two sources: the first 160 participants of the ongoing ImmuneRACE study, and 1,000 to 1,500 subjects contributed by 6 global collaborators. A de-identified subject ID, COVID-19 status, age in years and sex were almost always included in the sample metadata. Where HLA class I and class II types were available, the types were taken from metadata supplied by the sample provider, not from assay-based typing.

With respect to this clone: The specificity of this receptor is unknown. No base qualities exist here, and no much larger clone lies one base off it.

What the work shows at the level of the full study, not this receptor alone: The amount of clinical and demographic metadata varied by source and participant and was provided uncurated.

Deletion took 0 bases off V and 0 bases off J, with a span of 9 bases between the germline ends. The CDR3 goes from the cysteine to the phenylalanine over 16 residues. Only the CDR3 portion is preserved as DNA: 48 bases, with reading frame beginning at the first base. CDR1 and CDR2 are read off the germline V gene as SGHTA and FQGNSA. Participants in the prospective study were aged roughly 18 to 100 years, lived in 20 to 25 United States geographic areas, and enrolled through a virtual design. In the prospective study, participants were assigned to cohorts based on the clinical history participants reported in a screening survey and a study questionnaire. In the prospective study, whole blood, serum and a nasopharyngeal or oropharyngeal swab were collected from each participant by mobile phlebotomists. Prospective study participants could optionally give additional blood draws and questionnaires over an approximately two-month period. Before DNA extraction, blood samples from the prospective study were shipped at room temperature or frozen.

TCRbeta CDR3 regions were amplified from genomic DNA by means of the immunoSEQ Assay, a bias-controlled multiplex PCR. The authors' pipeline ran thus. The number of nucleated cells in each sample was estimated by amplification of reference gene primers within the assay. To quantify the absolute abundance of each unique TCRbeta CDR3 rearrangement, sequence reads were collapsed and filtered. For each sample, productive Simpson clonality was calculated by taking the square root of Simpson's diversity index across productive rearrangements. Entries here come from immuneACCESS through TCRdb and include only in-frame sequences with V and J called. Some clones fail to appear in such tables; in the studies checked, an unresolved V gene covers under half of the shortfall, and the cause of the remainder is unknown. The V and J calls and clone size were taken over from that table, and D and trimming were inferred from the DNA. This sample has some 300,000 clones in its table, and around 89% of those were observed once. Around 2% of the sample is held by the ten biggest clonotypes.

In this chain, TRBV7-2 is recombined with TRBJ1-3, with the D segment identity uncertain. The sample was PBMCs or T cells enriched from blood (not recorded which). The sequence was collected from a woman aged 55-75 years in a cohort exposed to, infected with or recovered from COVID-19 (not recorded which). The DNA sequence reads TGTGCCAGCAGCTTAGCACAGCTCTTCTCTGGAAACACCATATATTTT. It encodes CASSLAQLFSGNTIYF.